One sample yielded the 23 T cell receptor beta chains listed below, sequenced in a study of T cells after yellow fever vaccination. One entry per CDR3 protein, called by TCRdb with MiXCR from the 5' RACE reads. The data hold 300,000 to 400,000 distinct CDR3 sequences, with approximately 5.7% observed a single time. Sequencing used PBMCs, obtained 5 days after the yellow fever booster vaccination. Source of these receptors: a man aged 25-45 years who received the YFV17D yellow fever vaccine.

This clonotype was seen only a few times. The chain has TRBV19 and TRBJ2-3; D gene uncertain. V gave up 0 bases and J gave up 1 base, with 11 bases separating them. This CDR3 spans 16 amino acids. The germline V gene encodes CDR1 LNHDA and CDR2 SQIVND (reference sequence). The CDR3 nucleotides are TGTGCCAGTAGTATAGATCACGGTCCGGGCACAGATACGCAGTATTTT. It codes for CASSIDHGPGTDTQYF. Full variable domain (rest looked up from reference TRBV19 and TRBJ2-3): DGGITQSPKYLFRKEGQNVTLSCEQNLNHDAMYWYRQDPGQGLRLIYYSQIVNDFQKGDIAEGYSVSREKKESFPLTVTSAQKNPTAFYLCASSIDHGPGTDTQYFGPGTRLTVL.

This clonotype was recorded a few times. The V call is TRBV19, the J call TRBJ2-1; 13 bases are shared with TRBD2. V lost 0 bases to trimming and J lost 7 bases; unmatched junction nucleotides: 9. Germline-derived CDR1 and CDR2 are LNHDA and SQIVND (reference sequence). The CDR3 has 18 residues. The CDR3 protein is CASSIDGATSGRANEQFF. CDR3 nucleotides: TGTGCCAGTAGTATAGATGGGGCCACTAGCGGGAGGGCGAATGAGCAGTTCTTC.

This clonotype was detected ten times or more. The V call is TRBV20-1, the J call TRBJ2-7; 8 bases are shared with TRBD2. The CDR3 extends over 13 amino acids. Germline V gene lookup returns CDR1 DFQATT and CDR2 SNEGSKA (reference sequence). J lost 6 bases, V lost 7 bases, and 11 bases had no gene match. CDR3 in amino acids: CSGALTGGREQYF. The CDR3 DNA reads as TGCAGTGGAGCATTGACGGGGGGGCGCGAGCAGTACTTC.

This sequence joins TRBV5-1 and TRBJ1-4, with D possibly TRBD1 on 5 matching bases. The CDR3 consists of 15 residues. Germline loops: CDR1 SGHRS, CDR2 YFSETQ. Deletions cut 3 bases from V and 5 bases from J, with 14 bases between. The CDR3 bases are TGCGCCAGCAGCTCGGTCTCGACAGTCAATGAAAAACTGTTTTTT. Its translation: CASSSVSTVNEKLFF. The full variable domain, in which reference TRBV5-1 and TRBJ1-4 provide the parts outside the CDR3, is KAGVTQTPRYLIKTRGQQVTLSCSPISGHRSVSWYQQTPGQGLQFLFEYFSETQRNKGNFPGRFSGRQFSNSRSEMNVSTLELGDSALYLCASSSVSTVNEKLFFGSGTQLSVL.

This clonotype showed up just a few times. The chain joins TRBV6-5 to TRBJ2-7; 14 bases align to TRBD2. Trimming removed 3 bases from V and 2 bases from J; junction bases left unmatched: 6. The V gene's germline CDR1 is MNHEY and CDR2 SVGAGI. This CDR3 is 17 amino acids long. Written as DNA, the CDR3 is TGTGCCAGCAGTTATTCGGGACTAGCGGGAGAGACCTACGAGCAGTACTTC. Translating it yields CASSYSGLAGETYEQYF.

For this clonotype: An end of the junction differs from the germline gene, which may be a read error. The rearrangement uses TRBV5-1 and TRBJ2-1; D could derive from TRBD1 or TRBD2 (7 bases each). CDR3 length: 15 amino acids. Germline V lookup: CDR1 SGHRS, CDR2 YFSETQ. The CDR3 nucleotides are TGCGCCAGCAACTTGGGAGGGGGCGCAAGTAATGAGCAGTTCTTC. Its protein is CASNLGGGASNEQFF.

This clonotype was seen only a few times. The V gene is TRBV10-3, the J gene TRBJ2-5; 8 nucleotides align to TRBD1. Germline V gives CDR1 ENHRY, CDR2 SYGVKD. J lost 1 base, V lost 2 bases, and 6 bases had no gene match. This CDR3 has 16 residues. The CDR3 spells CAISEPGQDLQETQYF. CDR3 in DNA: TGTGCCATCAGTGAGCCGGGACAGGACCTCCAAGAGACCCAGTACTTC.

The genes are TRBV20-1 and TRBJ2-1; possible D gene TRBD2, 6 bases. This CDR3 spans 13 amino acids. Per the germline V gene, CDR1 is DFQATT and CDR2 is SNEGSKA (reference sequence). The ends were cut back, 4 bases at V and 9 bases at J, with 16 bases in the middle. CDR3 sequence reads: CSAKWREFSEQFF. CDR3 DNA: TGCAGTGCTAAGTGGAGGGAGTTTAGTGAGCAGTTCTTC.

This clonotype showed up many times. The chain recombines TRBV5-1 with TRBJ2-2; 7 bases are a match to TRBD1. Germline V gives CDR1 SGHRS, CDR2 YFSETQ. The J segment lost 3 bases and the V segment lost 4 bases, leaving 3 bases of the junction unmatched. This CDR3 is built from 14 residues. The CDR3 nucleotides are TGCGCCAGCAGCCGACAGGGTGACACCGGGGAGCTGTTTTTT. Translation: CASSRQGDTGELFF.

The genes are TRBV24-1 and TRBJ2-3; D possibly corresponds to TRBD1 (5 bases). CDR1 KGHDR and CDR2 SFDVKD come from the germline V gene. Trimming removed 5 bases at V and 2 bases at J, with 7 bases between. The CDR3 has 13 residues. CDR3 nucleotides: TGTGCCACCAGTGCGGACAACACAGATACGCAGTATTTT. Translating it yields CATSADNTDTQYF.

The table lists this clonotype with a few counts. Here the CDR3 reads CAWSVSGLGQPQHF. DNA for the CDR3: TGTGCCTGGAGTGTATCTGGTTTGGGGCAGCCCCAGCATTTT. The rearrangement joins TRBV30 to TRBJ1-5; D gene ambiguous. This CDR3 is 14 amino acids long. Germline V gene data show CDR1 as GTSNPN and CDR2 as SVGIG (reference sequence). Trimming took 0 bases from V and 7 from J, leaving 13 bases between them.

This clonotype was counted at least ten times. The J gene is TRBJ2-1, the V gene TRBV24-1; 11 bases are shared with TRBD2. The CDR3 is 16 amino acids. Germline assignment: CDR1 KGHDR and CDR2 SFDVKD. Trimming cost V 3 bases and J 9 bases; bases outside gene matches: 9. CDR3 in DNA: TGTGCCACCAGTGATGCGGGACTAGCGGCGAGTGGTGAGCAGTTCTTC. Its translation: CATSDAGLAASGEQFF.

This clonotype has a handful of counts. The CDR3: CASSSQGSRAYEQYF. The CDR3 DNA reads TGTGCCAGCAGCTCACAGGGGAGTAGGGCCTACGAGCAGTACTTC. The V and J genes are TRBV7-2 and TRBJ2-7, with 7 bases that match TRBD1. CDR1 and CDR2 from the germline V gene are SGHTA and FQGNSA. The V and J ends lost 4 bases and 2 bases, in that order; junction bases with no gene match: 8. The CDR3 covers 15 residues.

This clonotype has just a few counts. V usage is TRBV5-1 and J usage is TRBJ2-1; TRBD2 agrees at 11 bases. The germline V gene encodes CDR1 SGHRS and CDR2 YFSETQ. This CDR3 spans 16 amino acids. V was pared by 4 bases and J by 4 bases, with 7 bases of the junction left unmatched. The CDR3, as DNA: TGCGCCAGCAGCGCTCTAGCGGGAGGAGGGTACAATGAGCAGTTCTTC. It specifies CASSALAGGGYNEQFF. The full variable domain, with the rest looked up from reference TRBV5-1 and TRBJ2-1, is KAGVTQTPRYLIKTRGQQVTLSCSPISGHRSVSWYQQTPGQGLQFLFEYFSETQRNKGNFPGRFSGRQFSNSRSEMNVSTLELGDSALYLCASSALAGGGYNEQFFGPGTRLTVL.

The chain employs TRBV7-2 and TRBJ2-7; perhaps TRBD1 as D (6 bases). Germline CDR1 reads SGHTA; CDR2 reads FQGNSA. V shed 0 bases and J shed 6 bases, with 9 bases lying between them. The CDR3 runs 13 residues. The CDR3 DNA is TGTGCCAGCAGCTTAGCACAGGGTCCCGAGCAGTACTTC. Translating it yields CASSLAQGPEQYF. The variable domain in full, with the rest retrieved from reference TRBV7-2 and TRBJ2-7, is GAGVSQSPSNKVTEKGKDVELRCDPISGHTALYWYRQSLGQGLEFLIYFQGNSAPDKSGLPSDRFSAERTGGSVSTLTIQRTQQEDSAVYLCASSLAQGPEQYFGPGTRLTVT.

The chain links TRBV6-1 to TRBJ2-1; 7 positions agree with TRBD1. This CDR3 is built from 15 residues. The junction had 12 bases not matched to a gene; V was cut back by 6 bases and J by 7 bases. Germline CDR1 is MNHNS and CDR2 is SASEGT. The CDR3 DNA sequence: TGTGCCAGCAGAAAGACAGGGTTGGGATGGAATGAGCAGTTCTTC. Translating gives CASRKTGLGWNEQFF.

In its sample, this clonotype was seen many times. This chain uses TRBV10-3 with TRBJ2-5; 8 nucleotides line up with TRBD1. CDR1 ENHRY and CDR2 SYGVKD come from the germline V gene. With 5 bases clipped from V and 4 bases from J, the junction kept 9 bases outside the gene matches. CDR3 size: 15 residues. CDR3 DNA: TGTGCCATCAGTCCAACCCTCGACAGGGGAGAGACCCAGTACTTC. Amino acids: CAISPTLDRGETQYF.

The chain recombines TRBV5-6 with TRBJ2-3, with a tentative D call TRBD2 (5 bases). CDR3 size: 15 residues. Germline V gives CDR1 SGHDT, CDR2 YYEEEE. V was trimmed by 1 base and J by 3 bases, leaving 12 bases between them. CDR3 in DNA: TGTGCCAGCAGCTTGTCTAGCTGGAGTACAGATACGCAGTATTTT. It specifies CASSLSSWSTDTQYF.

This clonotype came up a few times. The rearrangement joins TRBV28 to TRBJ2-7; D gene unclear. CDR1 MDHEN and CDR2 SYDVKM come from the germline V gene. This CDR3 comprises 14 residues. V was pared by 6 bases and J by 4 bases, with 16 bases between. The CDR3 DNA follows: TGTGCCAGCAGGCCCCCCCACACCCTTTACGAGCAGTACTTC. Amino acid sequence: CASRPPHTLYEQYF.

This clonotype was seen repeatedly, ten times or more. This chain uses TRBV12-3 or TRBV12-4 with TRBJ2-1, with D perhaps matching TRBD1 (7 bases). V lost 3 bases to trimming and J lost 6 bases, with 21 bases between them. This CDR3 region has 17 residues. The DNA of the CDR3 is TGTGCCAGCAGTTTCTCAGGGGGGCGGATGTCGAGCAATGAGCAGTTCTTC. Translated: CASSFSGGRMSSNEQFF.

This chain joins TRBV10-3 and TRBJ1-2; 7 nucleotides align to TRBD1. V lost 2 bases, J lost 7 bases, and 4 bases stayed unmatched. CDR3 length: 13 amino acids. Germline V gene sequence: CDR1 ENHRY, CDR2 SYGVKD. This chain's CDR3 is CAISEGQVVGYTF. CDR3 coding DNA: TGTGCCATCAGTGAGGGACAGGTTGTTGGCTACACCTTC.

A few counts support this clonotype. The V gene is TRBV4-2, the J gene TRBJ2-3; D gene unclear. The germline V gene encodes CDR1 LGHNA and CDR2 YNFKEQ. The CDR3 consists of 17 residues. Trimming removed 3 bases from V and 5 bases from J, with 21 bases in between. CDR3 coding DNA: TGTGCCAGCAGCCAGAGGTCGGTTACCCACGCCGGAGATACGCAGTATTTT. Protein sequence: CASSQRSVTHAGDTQYF.

This clonotype was observed a handful of times. This chain links TRBV27 with TRBJ2-5; 12 bases line up with TRBD2. V gave up 4 bases and J gave up 2 bases; unmatched junction bases: 2. The germline V gene encodes CDR1 MNHEY and CDR2 SMNVEV (reference sequence). The CDR3 spans 15 residues. CDR3 bases: TGTGCCAGCAGTTGGCTAGCGGGAGGGCAAGAGACCCAGTACTTC. Amino acids: CASSWLAGGQETQYF.